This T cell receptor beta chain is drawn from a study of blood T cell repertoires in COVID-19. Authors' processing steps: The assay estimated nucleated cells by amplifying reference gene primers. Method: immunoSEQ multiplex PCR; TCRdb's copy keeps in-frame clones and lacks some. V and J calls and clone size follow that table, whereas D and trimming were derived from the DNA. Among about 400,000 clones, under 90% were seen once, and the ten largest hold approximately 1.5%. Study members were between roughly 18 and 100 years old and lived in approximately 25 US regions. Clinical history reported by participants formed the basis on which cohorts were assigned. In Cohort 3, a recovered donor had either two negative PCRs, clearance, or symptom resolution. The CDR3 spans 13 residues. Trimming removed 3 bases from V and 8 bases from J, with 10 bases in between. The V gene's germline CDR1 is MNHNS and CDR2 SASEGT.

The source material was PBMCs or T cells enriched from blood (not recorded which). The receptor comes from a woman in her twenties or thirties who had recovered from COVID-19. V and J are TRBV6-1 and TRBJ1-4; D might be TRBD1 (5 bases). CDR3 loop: CASSDQGYEKLFF. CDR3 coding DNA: TGTGCCAGCAGTGACCAGGGATACGAAAAACTGTTTTTT.